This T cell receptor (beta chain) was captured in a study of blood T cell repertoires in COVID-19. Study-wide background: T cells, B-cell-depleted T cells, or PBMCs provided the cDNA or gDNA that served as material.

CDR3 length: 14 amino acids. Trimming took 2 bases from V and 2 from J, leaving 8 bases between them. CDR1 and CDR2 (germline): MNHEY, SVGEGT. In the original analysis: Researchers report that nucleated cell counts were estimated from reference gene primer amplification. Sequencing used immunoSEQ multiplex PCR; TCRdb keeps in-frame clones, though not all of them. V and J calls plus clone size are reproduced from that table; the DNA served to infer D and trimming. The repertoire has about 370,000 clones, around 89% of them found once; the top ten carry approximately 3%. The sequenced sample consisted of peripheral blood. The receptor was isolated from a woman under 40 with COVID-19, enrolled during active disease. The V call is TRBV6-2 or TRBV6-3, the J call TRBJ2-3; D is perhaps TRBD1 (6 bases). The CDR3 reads CASSYRGFTDTQYF. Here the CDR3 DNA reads TGTGCCAGCAGTTACAGGGGGTTCACAGATACGCAGTATTTT.